This is a list of T cell receptor beta chains from one sample in a study of T cells in Graves' hyperthyroidism and ophthalmopathy. TCRdb reprocessed the multiplex PCR reads via MiXCR and lists one record per CDR3 protein. The data hold more than 550,000 distinct CDR3 sequences, with roughly a sixth observed a single time. Sequenced material: blood. The receptors stem from a man aged 45-65 years with Graves' hyperthyroidism. Each CDR3 is given with its conserved first and last residue. A D gene is named only where the DNA matches it firmly. A row's size may be missing; if present it is once, few, many or a size class.

j_call clone_size d_call v_call cdr3_aa cdr3_nt
TRBJ2-7 many TRBD1 TRBV27 CASPRGTGGFYEQYF TGTGCCAGCCCGAGGGGGACAGGGGGATTCTACGAGCAGTACTTC
TRBJ2-1 many TRBD2 TRBV6-1 CASSRGTRIAGYNEQFF TGTGCCAGCAGTCGGGGGACGAGGATAGCGGGCTACAATGAGCAGTTCTTC
TRBJ2-2 . . TRBV5-1 CASSRSGLGNTGELFF TGCGCCAGCAGCAGGTCAGGGCTAGGGAACACCGGGGAGCTGTTTTTT
TRBJ1-1 few . TRBV19 CASESGEGADTEAFF TGTGCCAGCGAATCAGGGGAAGGGGCGGACACTGAAGCTTTCTTT
TRBJ1-1 many TRBD1 TRBV19 CASSTQGQLNTEAFF TGTGCCAGTAGTACACAGGGACAGCTGAACACTGAAGCTTTCTTT
TRBJ2-7 few . TRBV27 CASSLIGGVGEQYF TGTGCCAGCAGTTTAATCGGGGGAGTGGGGGAGCAGTACTTC
TRBJ2-7 . . TRBV30 CAWLYLPGLLLYEQYF TGTGCCTGGCTTTACTTACCGGGACTCCTGTTATACGAGCAGTACTTC
TRBJ2-7 . . TRBV14 CASSQRSSTGNYYEQYF TGTGCCAGCAGCCAGCGGAGCTCAACAGGAAACTACTACGAGCAGTACTTC
TRBJ1-2 . . TRBV5-1 CASSTGYYGYTF TGCGCCAGCAGCACGGGGTACTATGGCTACACCTTC
TRBJ1-2 . . TRBV10-3 CAINRAPYGYTF TGTGCCATAAACAGGGCCCCCTATGGCTACACCTTC
TRBJ2-7 few TRBD2 TRBV9 CASSGGLADTYEQYF TGTGCCAGCAGCGGTGGTCTAGCGGACACCTACGAGCAGTACTTC
TRBJ2-1 few TRBD2 TRBV7-9 CASSFLSSGINNEQFF TGTGCCAGCAGCTTCTTGTCTAGCGGAATTAACAATGAGCAGTTCTTC
TRBJ2-7 few . TRBV11-1 CASSPTRTANYEQYF TGTGCCAGCAGCCCCACTCGGACAGCCAACTACGAGCAGTACTTC
TRBJ2-6 few . TRBV28 CASSLYQDSSGANVLTF TGTGCCAGCAGTTTATACCAGGATAGTTCTGGGGCCAACGTCCTGACTTTC
TRBJ1-5 many TRBD1 TRBV30 CAWSEGQGDQPQHF TGTGCCTGGAGTGAGGGACAGGGTGACCAGCCCCAGCATTTT
TRBJ2-7 many TRBD2 TRBV28 CASSFSLLAGDSYEQYF TGTGCCAGCAGTTTTAGTCTACTAGCGGGAGACTCCTACGAGCAGTACTTC
TRBJ2-7 many . TRBV7-8 CASSLFGASYEQYF TGTGCCAGCAGCTTATTTGGAGCCTCCTACGAGCAGTACTTC
TRBJ2-5 . TRBD2 TRBV11-2 CASSLGLVQETQYF TGTGCCAGCAGCCTAGGACTAGTCCAAGAGACCCAGTACTTC
TRBJ2-7 few TRBD2 TRBV6-2/TRBV6-3 CASKGLAGEVPSEQYF TGTGCCAGCAAGGGACTAGCGGGAGAAGTCCCGAGCGAGCAGTACTTC
TRBJ1-2 many . TRBV12-3/TRBV12-4 CASSFQEVDYGYTF TGTGCCAGCAGTTTCCAGGAGGTGGACTATGGCTACACCTTC
TRBJ1-4 . . TRBV4-2 CASSQEGGGANEKLFF TGTGCCAGCAGCCAAGAAGGGGGAGGAGCTAATGAAAAACTGTTTTTT
TRBJ2-1 many TRBD1 TRBV7-9 CASSSDRGVGEQFF TGTGCCAGCAGCTCGGACAGGGGAGTAGGTGAGCAGTTCTTC
TRBJ2-6 few . TRBV10-2 CASSESGAGANVLTF TGCGCCAGCAGTGAGTCGGGGGCTGGGGCCAACGTCCTGACTTTC
TRBJ2-7 many TRBD2 TRBV24-1 CATSDAGTTQYEQYF TGTGCCACCAGTGACGCCGGGACTACTCAATACGAGCAGTACTTC
TRBJ2-5 . TRBD1 TRBV9 CASSAHSGTAQETQYF TGTGCCAGCAGCGCCCATTCCGGGACAGCCCAAGAGACCCAGTACTTC
TRBJ1-1 many TRBD1 TRBV7-9 CASSLGQGKEAFF TGTGCCAGCAGCTTGGGACAGGGGAAGGAAGCTTTCTTT
TRBJ2-2 many . TRBV24-1 CATSDGPFLTGELFF TGTGCCACCAGTGATGGGCCATTCCTGACCGGGGAGCTGTTTTTT
TRBJ2-5 many . TRBV12-5 CASGLIVGGGETQYF TGTGCTAGTGGTTTGATTGTTGGAGGCGGGGAGACCCAGTACTTC
TRBJ2-1 . TRBD2 TRBV5-6 CASSLDRTSRHYNEQFF TGTGCCAGCAGCTTGGATCGGACTAGCCGCCATTACAATGAGCAGTTCTTC